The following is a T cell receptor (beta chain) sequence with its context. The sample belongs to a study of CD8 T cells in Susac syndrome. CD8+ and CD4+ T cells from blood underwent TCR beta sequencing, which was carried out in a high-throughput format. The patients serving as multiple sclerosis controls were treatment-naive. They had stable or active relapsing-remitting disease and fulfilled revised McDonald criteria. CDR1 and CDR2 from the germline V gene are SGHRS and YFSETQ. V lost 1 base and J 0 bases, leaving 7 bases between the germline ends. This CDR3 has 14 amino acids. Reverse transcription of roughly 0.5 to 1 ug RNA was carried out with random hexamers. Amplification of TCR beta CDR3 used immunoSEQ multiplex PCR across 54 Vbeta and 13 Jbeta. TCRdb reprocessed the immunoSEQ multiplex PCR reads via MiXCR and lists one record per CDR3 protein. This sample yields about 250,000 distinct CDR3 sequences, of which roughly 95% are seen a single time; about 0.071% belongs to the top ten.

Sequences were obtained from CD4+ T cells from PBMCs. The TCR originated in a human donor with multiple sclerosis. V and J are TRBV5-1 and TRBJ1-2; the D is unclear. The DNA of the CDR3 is TGCGCCAGCAGCTTGTTGCAGCCTAACTATGGCTACACCTTC. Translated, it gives CASSLLQPNYGYTF.